This TCR beta chain was profiled in a study of blood T cell repertoires in COVID-19. Original processing methods: Amplification with reference gene primers provided the estimates of nucleated cell counts. TCRdb's copy holds only in-frame clones and misses some; the assay was immunoSEQ multiplex PCR. The DNA was the basis for D and trimming; V, J and clone size are from that table. The table lists some 74,000 clones, 83% of them singletons. Specimen: peripheral blood. This TCR was recovered from an elderly woman with acute or convalescent COVID-19.

The CDR3 reads CSVVRGSGNTIYF. CDR3 coding DNA: TGCAGCGTTGTCCGGGGTTCTGGAAACACCATATATTTT. V usage is TRBV29-1 and J usage is TRBJ1-3; D gene unclear. Germline V lookup: CDR1 SQVTM, CDR2 ANQGSEA. This CDR3 contains 13 residues. V lost 4 bases and J 1 base, leaving 8 bases between the germline ends.